Detailed here is one T cell receptor (beta chain). The protocol was immunoSEQ multiplex PCR, while the TCRdb copy is restricted to in-frame clones and leaves out a portion. The sample lists a few hundred thousand clones, around 88% seen once, with roughly 3% in the top ten. Trimming shortened V by 3 bases and J by 7 bases, and 7 bases separated the two germline ends. Per germline, CDR1 KGHSH and CDR2 LQKENI. This CDR3 is built from 13 residues. The sample is drawn from a study of Ad26.COV2.S vaccination and SARS-CoV-2 variants. As for treatment: some 20 received Ad26.COV2.S at low or high dose, single or two shots; about 5 received placebo; per-sample allocation not given. Samples came from day 63 after the first vaccine or placebo injection.

Sample: peripheral blood, taken in a trial of Ad26.COV2.S vaccine versus placebo. This receptor was identified in a person aged 18 to 59 who received the Ad26.COV2.S COVID-19 vaccine or a placebo. This rearrangement joins TRBV18 to TRBJ1-6, with D unclear. CDR3 sequence reads: CASSPQQNSPLHF. For the CDR3, the DNA is TGTGCCAGCTCACCTCAACAGAATTCACCCCTCCACTTT.